This is a list of T cell receptor beta chains from one sample in a study of blood T cell repertoires in COVID-19. This table comes from immunoSEQ multiplex PCR, and its TCRdb copy is limited to in-frame clones, with some not included. In the table there are about 200,000 clones, 90% to 95% of which are singletons. The sequenced sample consisted of peripheral blood. The receptors were gathered from a man aged 25 to 45 with acute or convalescent COVID-19. CDR3s include the opening cysteine and the closing phenylalanine or tryptophan. D genes are given only for firm matches. Size tells how often a clone was seen (once, few, many) or the class of an expanded clone, and some rows leave it out.

D: -
V: TRBV4-1
J: TRBJ2-3
size: -
DNA: TGCGCCAGCAGCCGGGCCCCCGCTAGCACCTCTGGCACAGATACGCAGTATTTT
CDR3: CASSRAPASTSGTDTQYF

D: -
V: TRBV24-1
J: TRBJ2-2
size: -
DNA: TGTGCCACCAGTGACAGGTCCGGGGAGCTGTTTTTT
CDR3: CATSDRSGELFF

D: TRBD2
V: TRBV4-1
J: TRBJ2-7
size: -
DNA: TGCGCCAGCAGCCAAGGCTTAGCGGGAGGTTCCTACGAGCAGTACTTC
CDR3: CASSQGLAGGSYEQYF

D: -
V: TRBV11-2
J: TRBJ1-1
size: once
DNA: TGTGCCAGCAGCTTAGCGACAGTTAGATCCCTCAGCACTGAAGCTTTCTTT
CDR3: CASSLATVRSLSTEAFF

D: -
V: TRBV5-1
J: TRBJ1-5
size: -
DNA: TGCGCCAGCAGCTTGGGGGGGCTCAATCAGCCCCAGCATTTT
CDR3: CASSLGGLNQPQHF

D: -
V: TRBV28
J: TRBJ1-5
size: -
DNA: TGTGCCAGCAAGACAGCCAACGATCATCAGCCCCAGCATTTT
CDR3: CASKTANDHQPQHF

D: -
V: TRBV19
J: TRBJ1-6
size: -
DNA: TGTGCCAGTAGTATAGGACTAAATTCACCCCTCCACTTT
CDR3: CASSIGLNSPLHF

D: -
V: TRBV7-9
J: TRBJ2-3
size: -
DNA: TGTGCCAGCAGCTTCCGCTTTGCAGGCCCCACAGATACGCAGTATTTT
CDR3: CASSFRFAGPTDTQYF

D: TRBD1
V: TRBV27
J: TRBJ2-7
size: -
DNA: TGTGCCAGCAGTAGACAGGGTTTAGGTTCCTACGAGCAGTACTTC
CDR3: CASSRQGLGSYEQYF

D: TRBD2
V: TRBV3-1/TRBV3-2
J: TRBJ2-7
size: -
DNA: TGTGCCAGCAGCCAACTACTAGCGGGAGTCTACGAGCAGTACTTC
CDR3: CASSQLLAGVYEQYF

D: TRBD1
V: TRBV6-1
J: TRBJ1-1
size: -
DNA: TGTGCCAGCAGTCCTCACAGGGGCGAGAGTGAAGCTTTCTTT
CDR3: CASSPHRGESEAFF

D: TRBD1
V: TRBV7-9
J: TRBJ1-3
size: -
DNA: TGTGCCAGCAGGCCAGGGGGCGCAAACACCATATATTTT
CDR3: CASRPGGANTIYF

D: -
V: TRBV7-2
J: TRBJ1-3
size: -
DNA: TGTGCCAGCAGCTTAGGGGTCGGGAGCTCTGGAAACACCATATATTTT
CDR3: CASSLGVGSSGNTIYF

D: -
V: TRBV15
J: TRBJ1-5
size: -
DNA: TGTGCCACCAGCAGTTTCGGACCGGGGCAGCCCCAGCATTTT
CDR3: CATSSFGPGQPQHF

D: TRBD1
V: TRBV28
J: TRBJ2-7
size: -
DNA: TGTGCCAGTTCGACAGGGGGCTACGAGCAGTACTTC
CDR3: CASSTGGYEQYF

D: TRBD1
V: TRBV13
J: TRBJ2-1
size: -
DNA: TGTGCCAGCAGCGACGGACAGGGGTGGGATGAGCAGTTCTTC
CDR3: CASSDGQGWDEQFF

D: -
V: TRBV3-1/TRBV3-2
J: TRBJ1-2
size: -
DNA: TGTGCCAGCAGCTCTTCGATACAGGGCTGGAGTGGCGGCTACACCTTC
CDR3: CASSSSIQGWSGGYTF

D: -
V: TRBV5-6
J: TRBJ2-3
size: -
DNA: TGTGCCAGCAGCTCCTTTAGCACAGATACGCAGTATTTT
CDR3: CASSSFSTDTQYF

D: TRBD1
V: TRBV28
J: TRBJ1-2
size: -
DNA: TGTGCCAGCAGTTTAGACAGGGGCGACTATGGCTACACCTTC
CDR3: CASSLDRGDYGYTF

D: -
V: TRBV30
J: TRBJ1-2
size: -
DNA: TGTGCCTGGACCAGTGGTCTCTATGGCTACACCTTC
CDR3: CAWTSGLYGYTF

D: -
V: TRBV6-5
J: TRBJ2-1
size: once
DNA: TGTGCCAGCACCGCAGTTAATGAGCAGTTCTTC
CDR3: CASTAVNEQFF

D: -
V: TRBV27
J: TRBJ2-1
size: once
DNA: TGTGCCAGCAGTTTAGAAGGTCGGAGGGGTTATACCCTCGCGGAGCAGTTCTTC
CDR3: CASSLEGRRGYTLAEQFF